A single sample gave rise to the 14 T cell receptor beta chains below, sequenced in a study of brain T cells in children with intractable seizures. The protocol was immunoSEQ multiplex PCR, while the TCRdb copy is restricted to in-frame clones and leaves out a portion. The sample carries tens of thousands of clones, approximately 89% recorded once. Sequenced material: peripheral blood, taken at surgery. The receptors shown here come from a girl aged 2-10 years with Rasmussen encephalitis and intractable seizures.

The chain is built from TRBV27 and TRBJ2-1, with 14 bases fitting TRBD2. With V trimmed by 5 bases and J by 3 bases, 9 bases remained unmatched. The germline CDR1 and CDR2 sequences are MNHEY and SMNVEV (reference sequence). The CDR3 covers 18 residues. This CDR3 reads CASSPGLAGARSYNEQFF. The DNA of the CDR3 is TGTGCCAGCAGTCCGGGACTAGCGGGAGCTAGAAGCTACAATGAGCAGTTCTTC.

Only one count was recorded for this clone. The CDR3, as DNA: TGTGCCACCAGTGACCCAGGGGAGGACAGTACCTACGAGCAGTACTTC. It is translated as CATSDPGEDSTYEQYF. The rearrangement uses TRBV24-1 and TRBJ2-7; either TRBD1 or TRBD2 may fit D (6 bases each). The germline V and J ends were trimmed by 4 bases and 2 bases, with 17 bases remaining between them. There are 16 residues in the CDR3. Germline loops: CDR1 KGHDR, CDR2 SFDVKD.

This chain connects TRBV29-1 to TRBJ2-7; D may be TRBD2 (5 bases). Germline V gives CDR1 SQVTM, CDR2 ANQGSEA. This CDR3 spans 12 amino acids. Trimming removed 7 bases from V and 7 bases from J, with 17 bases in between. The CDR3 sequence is CSAEIGRREQYF. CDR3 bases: TGCAGCGCAGAGATTGGGAGACGGGAGCAGTACTTC.

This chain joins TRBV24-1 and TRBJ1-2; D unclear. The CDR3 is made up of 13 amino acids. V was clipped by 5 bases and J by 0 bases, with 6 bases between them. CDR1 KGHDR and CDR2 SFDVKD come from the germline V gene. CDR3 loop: CATSARANYGYTF. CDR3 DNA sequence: TGTGCCACCAGTGCGAGGGCTAACTATGGCTACACCTTC.

The CDR3 bases are TGTGCCAGCAGCTTAGTAGGGGCTGGGGCCAACGTCCTGACTTTC. It yields the protein CASSLVGAGANVLTF. The J gene is TRBJ2-6, the V gene TRBV7-8; possible D gene TRBD1, 5 bases. Germline V gives CDR1 SGHVS, CDR2 FQNEAQ. This CDR3 comprises 15 residues. V was cut by 1 base and J by 2 bases, with 6 bases left in between.

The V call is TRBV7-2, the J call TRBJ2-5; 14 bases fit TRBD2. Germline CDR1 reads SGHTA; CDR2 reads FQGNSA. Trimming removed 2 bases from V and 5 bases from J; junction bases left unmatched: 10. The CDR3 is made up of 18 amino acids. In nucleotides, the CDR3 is TGTGCCAGCAGCTTATTAGCAGGGACTAGCGGGAGTTCTGAGACCCAGTACTTC. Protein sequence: CASSLLAGTSGSSETQYF. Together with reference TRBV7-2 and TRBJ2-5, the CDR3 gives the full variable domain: GAGVSQSPSNKVTEKGKDVELRCDPISGHTALYWYRQSLGQGLEFLIYFQGNSAPDKSGLPSDRFSAERTGGSVSTLTIQRTQQEDSAVYLCASSLLAGTSGSSETQYFGPGTRLLVL.

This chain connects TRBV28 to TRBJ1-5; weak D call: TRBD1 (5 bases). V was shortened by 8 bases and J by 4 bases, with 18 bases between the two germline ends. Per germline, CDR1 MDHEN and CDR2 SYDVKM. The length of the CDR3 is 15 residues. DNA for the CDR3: TGTGCCAGCTCTAGGGGCGGGGAGAGGAATCAGCCCCAGCATTTT. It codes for CASSRGGERNQPQHF.

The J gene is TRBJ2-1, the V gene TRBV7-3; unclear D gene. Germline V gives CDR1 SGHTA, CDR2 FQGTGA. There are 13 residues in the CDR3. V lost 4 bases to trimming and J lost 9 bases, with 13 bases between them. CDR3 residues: CASSSIPAGEQFF. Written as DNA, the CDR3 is TGTGCCAGCAGCTCTATCCCGGCCGGTGAGCAGTTCTTC.

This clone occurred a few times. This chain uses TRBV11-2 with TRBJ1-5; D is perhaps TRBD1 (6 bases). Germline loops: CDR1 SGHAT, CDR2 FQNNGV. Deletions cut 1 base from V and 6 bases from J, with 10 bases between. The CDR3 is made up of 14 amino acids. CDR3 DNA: TGTGCCAGCAGCTTAGCCGGGGGCCTTCAGCCCCAGCATTTT. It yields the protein CASSLAGGLQPQHF.

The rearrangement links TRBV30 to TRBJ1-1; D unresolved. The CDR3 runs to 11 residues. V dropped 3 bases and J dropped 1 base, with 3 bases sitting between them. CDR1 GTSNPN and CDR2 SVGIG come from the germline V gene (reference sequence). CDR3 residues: CAWRTNTEAFF. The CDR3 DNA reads TGTGCCTGGAGGACGAACACTGAAGCTTTCTTT.

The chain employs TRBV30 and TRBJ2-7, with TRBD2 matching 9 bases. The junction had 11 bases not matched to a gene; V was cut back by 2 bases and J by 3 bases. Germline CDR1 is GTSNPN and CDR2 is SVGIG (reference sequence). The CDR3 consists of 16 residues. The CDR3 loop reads CAWSQNPLAGNYEQYF. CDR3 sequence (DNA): TGTGCCTGGAGTCAAAACCCCCTAGCGGGAAACTACGAGCAGTACTTC.

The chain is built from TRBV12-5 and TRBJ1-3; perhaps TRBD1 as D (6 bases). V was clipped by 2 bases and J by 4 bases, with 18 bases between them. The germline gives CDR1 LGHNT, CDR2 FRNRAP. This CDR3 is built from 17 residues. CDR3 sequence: CASGLFSLRDNGNTIYF. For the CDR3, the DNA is TGTGCTAGTGGTTTGTTCTCACTCCGGGACAACGGAAACACCATATATTTT.

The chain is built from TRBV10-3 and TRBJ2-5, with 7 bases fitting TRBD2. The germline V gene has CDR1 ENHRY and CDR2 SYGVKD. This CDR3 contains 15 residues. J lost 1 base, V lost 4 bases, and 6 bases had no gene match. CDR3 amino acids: CAISGGGGFQETQYF. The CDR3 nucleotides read TGTGCCATCAGTGGTGGCGGGGGTTTCCAAGAGACCCAGTACTTC.

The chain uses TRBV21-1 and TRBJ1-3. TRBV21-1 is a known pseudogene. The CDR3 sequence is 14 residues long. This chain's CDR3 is CASSKLDLGNTIYF. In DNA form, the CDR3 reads TGTGCCAGCAGCAAATTGGACCTCGGAAACACCATATATTTT.